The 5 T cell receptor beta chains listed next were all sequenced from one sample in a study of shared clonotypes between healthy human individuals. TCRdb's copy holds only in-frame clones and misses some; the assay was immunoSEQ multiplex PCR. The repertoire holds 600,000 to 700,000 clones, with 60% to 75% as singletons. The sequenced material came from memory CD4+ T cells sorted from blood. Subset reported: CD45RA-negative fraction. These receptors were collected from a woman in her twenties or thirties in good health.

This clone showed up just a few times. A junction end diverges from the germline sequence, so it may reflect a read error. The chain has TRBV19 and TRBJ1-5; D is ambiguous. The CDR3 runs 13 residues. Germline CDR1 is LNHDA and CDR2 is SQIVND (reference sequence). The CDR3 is CATSIDPGQPQHF. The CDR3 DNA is TGTGCCACTAGTATAGATCCGGGACAGCCCCAGCATTTT.

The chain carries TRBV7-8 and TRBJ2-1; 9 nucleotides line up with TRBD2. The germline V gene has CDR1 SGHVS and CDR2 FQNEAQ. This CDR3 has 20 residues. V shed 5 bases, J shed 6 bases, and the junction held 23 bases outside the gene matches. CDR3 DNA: TGTGCCAGCAGCGGTCAGGGTGCCACCACATCAGGGCGGGGGGGCAATGAGCAGTTCTTC. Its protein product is CASSGQGATTSGRGGNEQFF.

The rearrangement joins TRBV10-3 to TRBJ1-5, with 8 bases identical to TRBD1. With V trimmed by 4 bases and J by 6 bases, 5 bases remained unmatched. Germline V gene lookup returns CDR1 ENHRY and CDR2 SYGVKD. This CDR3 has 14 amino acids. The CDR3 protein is CAISGGQDGQPQHF. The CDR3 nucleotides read TGTGCCATCAGTGGGGGACAGGATGGTCAGCCCCAGCATTTT.

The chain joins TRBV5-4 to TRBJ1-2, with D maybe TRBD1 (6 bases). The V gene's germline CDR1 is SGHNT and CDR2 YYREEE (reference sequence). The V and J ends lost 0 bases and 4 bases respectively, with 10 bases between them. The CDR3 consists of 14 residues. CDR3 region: CASSLGQARYGYTF. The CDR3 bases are TGTGCCAGCAGCTTGGGACAGGCTCGCTATGGCTACACCTTC.

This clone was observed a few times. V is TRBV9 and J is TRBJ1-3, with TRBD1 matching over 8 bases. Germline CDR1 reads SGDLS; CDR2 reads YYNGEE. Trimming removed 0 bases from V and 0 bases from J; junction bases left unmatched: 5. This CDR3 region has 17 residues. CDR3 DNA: TGTGCCAGCAGCGTAGGATTGGGGACAGGCTCTGGAAACACCATATATTTT. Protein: CASSVGLGTGSGNTIYF.